The clone carrying this TCR beta chain came up a few times. The target antigen is unknown. These data come from a study of T cell repertoires in cytomegalovirus infection. TCRdb independently ran MiXCR on the reads; one entry per CDR3 protein. This table has approximately 500,000 distinct CDR3 sequences, about 33% appearing once. The sequence was collected from a human donor in good health (CMV status not recorded). Some clones in this sample may be carry-over from other donors' samples. The material sequenced was cultured PBMCs, taken from culture after CMV antigen stimulation.

The CDR3 DNA sequence: TGTGCCAGCAGTTTGCTCAGGGCCATGAACACTGAAGCTTTCTTT. This encodes CASSLLRAMNTEAFF. The chain couples TRBV28 to TRBJ1-1, with D possibly being TRBD1 (5 bases). Germline lookup yields CDR1 MDHEN and CDR2 SYDVKM. Trimming shortened V by 3 bases and J by 0 bases, and 11 bases separated the two germline ends. The CDR3 consists of 15 residues.